This note documents a single T cell receptor beta chain sequence. Its antigen is as yet unknown. The source of the sample is a study of shared clonotypes between healthy human individuals. Assay: immunoSEQ multiplex PCR; the TCRdb copy retains only in-frame clones and omits some. The data hold hundreds of thousands of clones, with about nine tenths observed a single time. V dropped 0 bases and J dropped 11; count of bases not matched to a gene: 7. The CDR3 covers 14 residues. Germline V gives CDR1 SGHDT, CDR2 YYEEEE. Study results and limitations: Limited genetic and exposure-history diversity came from having few donors.

V and J are TRBV5-6 and TRBJ1-2; 10 bases are a match to TRBD1. The receptor was isolated from a man between 18 and 35 years old in good health. The sequenced material came from memory CD8+ T cells sorted from blood. Regarding subset: CD45RO+ cells pooled with CCR7-negative TemRA cells. As DNA, the CDR3 is TGTGCCAGCAGCTTGGTGGGGACAGGGGAGTCGTACACCTTC. Amino acids: CASSLVGTGESYTF.